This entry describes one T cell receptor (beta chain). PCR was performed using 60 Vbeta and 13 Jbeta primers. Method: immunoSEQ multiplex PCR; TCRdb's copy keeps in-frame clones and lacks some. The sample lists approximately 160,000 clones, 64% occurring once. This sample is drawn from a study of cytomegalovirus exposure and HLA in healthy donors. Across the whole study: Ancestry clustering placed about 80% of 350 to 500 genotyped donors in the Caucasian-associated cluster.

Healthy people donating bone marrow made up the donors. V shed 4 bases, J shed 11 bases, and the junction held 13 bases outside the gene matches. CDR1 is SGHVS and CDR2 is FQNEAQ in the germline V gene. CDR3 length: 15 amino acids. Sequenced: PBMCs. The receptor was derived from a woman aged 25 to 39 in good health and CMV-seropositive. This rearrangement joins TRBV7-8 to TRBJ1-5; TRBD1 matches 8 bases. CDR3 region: CASSSTGVGPGAQHF. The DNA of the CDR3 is TGTGCCAGCAGCTCGACAGGGGTTGGGCCCGGGGCCCAGCATTTT.